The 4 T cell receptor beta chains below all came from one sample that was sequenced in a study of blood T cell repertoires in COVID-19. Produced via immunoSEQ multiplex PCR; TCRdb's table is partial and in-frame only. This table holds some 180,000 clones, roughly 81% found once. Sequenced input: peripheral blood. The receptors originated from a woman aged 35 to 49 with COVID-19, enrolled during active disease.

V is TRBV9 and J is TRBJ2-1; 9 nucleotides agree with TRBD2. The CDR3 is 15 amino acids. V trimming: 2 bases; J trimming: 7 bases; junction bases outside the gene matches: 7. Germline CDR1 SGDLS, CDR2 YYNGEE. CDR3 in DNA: TGTGCCAGCAGCGTTTCCGGGACTAGCAGAAATGAGCAGTTCTTC. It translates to CASSVSGTSRNEQFF.

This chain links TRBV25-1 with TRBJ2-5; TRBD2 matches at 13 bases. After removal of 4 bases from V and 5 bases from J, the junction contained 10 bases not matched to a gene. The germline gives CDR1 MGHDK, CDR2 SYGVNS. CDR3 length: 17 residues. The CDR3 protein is CASSARPGLAGRETQYF. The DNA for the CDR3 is TGTGCCAGCAGTGCAAGACCGGGACTAGCGGGGAGGGAGACCCAGTACTTC.

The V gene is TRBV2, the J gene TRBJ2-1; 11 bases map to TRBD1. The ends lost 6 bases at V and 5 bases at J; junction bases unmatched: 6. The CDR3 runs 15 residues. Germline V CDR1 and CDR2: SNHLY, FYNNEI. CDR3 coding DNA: TGTGCCAGCAGGTTCCCGGGACAGGGGGACAATGAGCAGTTCTTC. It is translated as CASRFPGQGDNEQFF.

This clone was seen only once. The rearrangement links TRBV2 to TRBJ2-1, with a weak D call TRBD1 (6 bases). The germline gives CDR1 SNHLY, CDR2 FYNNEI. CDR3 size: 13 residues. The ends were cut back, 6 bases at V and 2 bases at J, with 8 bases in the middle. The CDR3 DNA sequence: TGTGCCAGCAGCGGGACAACCTACAATGAGCAGTTCTTC. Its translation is CASSGTTYNEQFF.